The entry that follows covers one T cell receptor beta chain sequence. Its antigen is still unknown. V dropped 4 bases and J dropped 1 base, with 9 bases sitting between them. Germline CDR1 and CDR2: SGHTA and FQGTGA. This CDR3 spans 14 amino acids. This specimen belongs to a study of CD4 T cells in relation to SARS-CoV-2 and coronaviruses. Study summary: The negative reference was HIV-1 Nef peptide pool or peptide-free culture. The HLA restriction of the shared crossreactive spike epitopes was mapped. Study observations and caveats: In around 63% of donors, memory CD4+ clonotypes crossrecognized SARS-CoV-2 and at least one common cold coronavirus spike.

Before the COVID-19 pandemic, during about 2010-2018, CD4+ T cells were taken from unexposed donors. After less than 11 days of culture, CD4+ T cells were isolated. Unexposed-donor CD4+ T cells were probed with SARS-CoV-2 S/N and four cold-coronavirus spikes, cells permitting. TCRdb's table, derived via immunoSEQ multiplex PCR, lists solely in-frame clones and lacks some. The sample holds 24,000 or so clones, about 84% seen once. The sample comprised CD4+ T cells from PBMCs, cultured in vitro. The receptor's source is a human donor in good health. V gene TRBV7-3 combines with J gene TRBJ2-3; D gene uncertain. The CDR3 DNA reads TGTGCCAGCAGCTCCTTGGGCGGCACAGATACGCAGTATTTT. This gives the protein CASSSLGGTDTQYF. Full variable domain (remainder filled in from reference TRBV7-3 and TRBJ2-3): GAGVSQTPSNKVTEKGKYVELRCDPISGHTALYWYRQSLGQGPEFLIYFQGTGAADDSGLPNDRFFAVRPEGSVSTLKIQRTERGDSAVYLCASSSLGGTDTQYFGPGTRLTVL.